Sequencing of this TCR beta chain was carried out in a study of blood T cell repertoires in COVID-19. Study-level information: T cells, B-cell-depleted T cells, or PBMCs supplied cDNA or gDNA.

Only one count was recorded for this clone. In the authors' methods: Reference gene primer amplification yielded estimated nucleated cell counts. Using immunoSEQ multiplex PCR, the repertoire was profiled, and TCRdb retains in-frame clones only, with some absent. V and J calls and clone size are given by that table; D and trimming were obtained from the DNA. The table includes some 180,000 clones, roughly three quarters detected once. Individuals aged 18 to 89 years were recruited from roughly 22 US areas. During the 2 weeks before they entered the study, exposed participants had met someone with a PCR-confirmed or clinician-diagnosed COVID-19 case. This CDR3 comprises 19 residues.

What was sequenced was PBMCs or T cells enriched from blood (not recorded which). This TCR was recovered from a man between 60 and 75 years old who had been exposed to COVID-19. This rearrangement joins TRBV12-2 to TRBJ2-1; whether TRBD2, the table's D call, matches the DNA was not checked. TRBV12-2 is a pseudogene segment. The CDR3 DNA is TGTGCAAGTCGCTCCCATGCTATAGCGGGAGGCCCGTGCTACAATGAGCAGTTCTTC. Translation: CASRSHAIAGGPCYNEQFF.